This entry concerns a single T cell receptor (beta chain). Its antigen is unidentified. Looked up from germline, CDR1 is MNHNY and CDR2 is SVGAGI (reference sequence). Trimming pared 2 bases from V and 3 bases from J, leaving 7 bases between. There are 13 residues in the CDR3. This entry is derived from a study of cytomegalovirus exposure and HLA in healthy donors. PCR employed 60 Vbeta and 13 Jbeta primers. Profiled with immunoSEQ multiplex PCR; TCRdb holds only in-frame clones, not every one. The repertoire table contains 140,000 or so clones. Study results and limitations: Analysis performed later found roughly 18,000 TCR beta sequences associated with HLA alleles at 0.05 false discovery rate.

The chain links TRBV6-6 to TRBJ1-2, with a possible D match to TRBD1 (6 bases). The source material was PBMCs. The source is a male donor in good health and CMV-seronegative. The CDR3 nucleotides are TGTGCCAGCAGTTACGAGGGGGACTATGGCTACACCTTC. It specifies CASSYEGDYGYTF.